The next 26 T cell receptor beta chains were all read from a single sample in a study of blood T cell repertoires in COVID-19. Measured with immunoSEQ multiplex PCR; TCRdb has only the in-frame clones, and not every one. In the table there are 400,000 to 550,000 clones, around nine tenths of which are singletons. The specimen was PBMCs or T cells enriched from blood (not recorded which). The receptors shown here come from a woman aged 18-30 years with acute COVID-19.

With regard to this clone: This sequence may be a read error, since a much larger clone differs from it by one base. The V call is TRBV2, the J call TRBJ2-7; TRBD1 aligns across 8 bases. V shed 7 bases and J 2 bases; nucleotides not matched to a gene: 1. Germline-derived CDR1 and CDR2 are SNHLY and FYNNEI. The CDR3 totals 12 residues. CDR3 amino acids: CASKGQAYEQYF. Here the CDR3 DNA reads TGTGCCAGCAAGGGACAGGCCTACGAGCAGTACTTC.

The V and J genes are TRBV25-1 and TRBJ2-1; 8 bases map to TRBD2. The germline gives CDR1 MGHDK, CDR2 SYGVNS. The CDR3 totals 18 residues. V shed 2 bases and J 8 bases; nucleotides not matched to a gene: 17. The CDR3 reads CASSERRYVAGRFDEQFF. The CDR3 DNA sequence: TGTGCCAGCAGTGAAAGGAGATACGTAGCGGGACGGTTCGATGAGCAGTTCTTC.

This chain joins TRBV28 and TRBJ2-7; 10 positions agree with TRBD1. Per the germline V gene, CDR1 is MDHEN and CDR2 is SYDVKM. V gave up 8 bases and J gave up 6 bases; unmatched junction bases: 4. The CDR3 spans 12 residues. CDR3 sequence reads: CASRDRGSEQYF. The CDR3 nucleotides are TGTGCCAGCCGGGACAGGGGCTCCGAGCAGTACTTC.

Worth noting for this clone: An end of the junction differs from the germline gene, which may be a read error. This chain joins TRBV29-1 and TRBJ1-1, with 7 nucleotides matching TRBD1. Per the germline V gene, CDR1 is SQVTM and CDR2 is ANQGSEA. The CDR3 runs to 12 residues. The chain's CDR3 is CSGQQGNAEAFF. In DNA form, the CDR3 reads TGCAGCGGACAACAGGGGAACGCTGAAGCTTTCTTT.

The chain joins TRBV4-3 to TRBJ1-2; 8 bases fit TRBD1. Germline lookup yields CDR1 LGHNA and CDR2 YSLEER. The junction had 7 bases not matched to a gene; V was cut back by 4 bases and J by 3 bases. The CDR3 totals 15 residues. The CDR3 protein is CASSPRPTGDYGYTF. CDR3 coding DNA: TGCGCCAGCAGCCCCAGACCGACAGGGGACTATGGCTACACCTTC.

The chain joins TRBV5-4 to TRBJ1-4; 7 positions agree with TRBD1. CDR3 length equals 15 residues. The germline V gene has CDR1 SGHNT and CDR2 YYREEE (reference sequence). The ends lost 4 bases at V and 3 bases at J; junction bases unmatched: 6. The CDR3 sequence is CASSPLGTANEKLFF. CDR3 in DNA: TGTGCCAGCAGCCCCCTGGGGACAGCTAATGAAAAACTGTTTTTT.

The chain employs TRBV23-1 and TRBJ1-3, with no clear D. TRBV23-1 is an ORF, with its function uncertain. V was shortened by 0 bases and J by 0 bases, with 15 bases between the two germline ends. This CDR3 is 18 amino acids long. CDR3 sequence (DNA): TGCGCCAGCAGTCAATCCCCGGAGGAGAAGAGCTCTGGAAACACCATATATTTT. Protein: CASSQSPEEKSSGNTIYF.

The chain uses TRBV30 and TRBJ2-1; TRBD2 matches at 9 bases. The CDR3 totals 12 residues. Germline values: CDR1 GTSNPN, CDR2 SVGIG (reference sequence). The junction had 4 bases not matched to a gene; V was cut back by 5 bases and J by 8 bases. This CDR3 reads CAWGGLAHEQFF. CDR3 nucleotides: TGTGCCTGGGGTGGACTAGCGCATGAGCAGTTCTTC.

On this clone itself: Other DNA sequences from this sample encode an identical CDR3 as well. The chain employs TRBV5-1 and TRBJ2-3; TRBD2 might be the D (5 bases). The V gene's germline CDR1 is SGHRS and CDR2 YFSETQ. Trimming cost V 3 bases and J 1 base, with 6 bases left between them. The CDR3 is 13 amino acids. This CDR3 is CASSSGGTDTQYF. In DNA, the CDR3 is TGCGCCAGCAGCTCCGGGGGCACAGATACGCAGTATTTT.

This chain connects TRBV30 to TRBJ2-7; TRBD2 matches at 8 bases. CDR1 GTSNPN and CDR2 SVGIG come from the germline V gene (reference sequence). Unmatched junction bases numbered 5, after V lost 1 base and J lost 0 bases. This CDR3 has 15 amino acids. The CDR3 here is CAWSAPSGLSYEQYF. As DNA, the CDR3 is TGTGCCTGGAGTGCCCCTAGCGGGCTCTCCTACGAGCAGTACTTC.

There are a few counts of this clone. The chain joins TRBV9 to TRBJ1-2; D is unresolved. Trimming cost V 4 bases and J 0 bases, with 19 bases left between them. CDR1 is SGDLS and CDR2 is YYNGEE in the germline V gene. The length of the CDR3 is 17 residues. This CDR3 is CASSKESAQSANYGYTF. The CDR3 coding sequence is TGTGCCAGCAGCAAGGAGAGTGCACAATCCGCTAACTATGGCTACACCTTC.

The chain joins TRBV9 to TRBJ2-7; TRBD2 matches at 7 bases. Trimming at V came to 2 bases and at J to 7 bases, leaving 9 bases not matched to a gene. Germline CDR1 and CDR2: SGDLS and YYNGEE. This CDR3 spans 14 amino acids. CDR3 residues: CASSVTDGEGEQYF. CDR3 bases: TGTGCCAGCAGCGTCACGGACGGGGAGGGAGAGCAGTACTTC.

The J gene is TRBJ1-1, the V gene TRBV2; TRBD1 agrees at 9 bases. Germline V gene sequence: CDR1 SNHLY, CDR2 FYNNEI. V trimming: 6 bases; J trimming: 3 bases; junction bases outside the gene matches: 17. The length of the CDR3 is 18 residues. CDR3: CASSASGTGYGWDTEAFF. DNA of the CDR3: TGTGCCAGCAGCGCTTCCGGGACAGGGTACGGCTGGGACACTGAAGCTTTCTTT.

The chain joins TRBV12-3 or TRBV12-4 to TRBJ1-4, with D possibly being TRBD1 (5 bases). V lost 11 bases and J lost 13, with 14 bases in between. The CDR3 sequence is 10 residues long. This CDR3 reads CAGTQGGLFF. The DNA of the CDR3 is TGTGCCGGTACCCAGGGAGGACTGTTTTTT.

The chain uses TRBV15 and TRBJ2-1; 7 nucleotides agree with TRBD1. V trimming: 8 bases; J trimming: 2 bases; junction bases outside the gene matches: 6. The CDR3 length is 14 residues. Germline CDR1 LNHNV, CDR2 YYDKDF (reference sequence). Here the CDR3 reads CATSDRLPYNEQFF. CDR3 nucleotides: TGTGCCACCTCGGACAGGCTACCCTACAATGAGCAGTTCTTC.

This rearrangement joins TRBV7-9 to TRBJ2-2, with a possible D match to TRBD1 (5 bases). Trimming took off 5 bases at V and 7 bases at J, with 14 bases between the two ends. This CDR3 is 14 amino acids long. Germline V CDR1 and CDR2: SEHNR, FQNEAQ (reference sequence). In DNA, the CDR3 is TGTGCCAGCAGCAGGGTGGGGCCCGGCGGGGAGCTGTTTTTT. As protein: CASSRVGPGGELFF.

The chain is built from TRBV10-3 and TRBJ1-1; no firm D call. Trimming took 10 bases from V and 1 from J, leaving 10 bases between them. Germline CDR1 reads ENHRY; CDR2 reads SYGVKD. This CDR3 spans 12 amino acids. The CDR3: CASRRENTEAFF. DNA of the CDR3: TGTGCCAGCCGACGGGAGAACACTGAAGCTTTCTTT.

This clone has only a few counts. The chain uses TRBV29-1 and TRBJ1-1; possibly TRBD1 for D (5 bases). Germline-derived CDR1 and CDR2 are SQVTM and ANQGSEA. Trimming shortened V by 8 bases and J by 10 bases, and 14 bases separated the two germline ends. The CDR3 runs 10 residues. CDR3: CSPGRGLAFF. The CDR3 DNA follows: TGCAGCCCCGGCCGGGGGTTAGCTTTCTTT. Combining the CDR3 with reference TRBV29-1 and TRBJ1-1 gives the whole variable domain SAVISQKPSRDICQRGTSLTIQCQVDSQVTMMFWYRQQPGQSLTLIATANQGSEATYESGFVIDKFPISRPNLTFSTLTVSNMSPEDSSIYLCSPGRGLAFFGQGTRLTVV.

This clone has just a few counts. The CDR3 loop is CASTDSPKDNYGYTF. CDR3 DNA sequence: TGTGCCAGTACGGACAGCCCGAAAGACAACTATGGCTACACCTTC. This chain links TRBV19 with TRBJ1-2; maybe TRBD1 (6 bases). This CDR3 is built from 15 residues. The V gene lost 7 bases and the J gene lost 2 bases, with 17 bases spanning the gap. The germline V gene encodes CDR1 LNHDA and CDR2 SQIVND (reference sequence).

The J gene is TRBJ2-1, the V gene TRBV10-3; TRBD1 might be the D (6 bases). From germline, CDR1 is ENHRY and CDR2 SYGVKD. V was cut by 5 bases and J by 9 bases, with 17 bases left in between. This CDR3 region has 14 residues. The CDR3 DNA reads TGTGCCATCAGTCCTGCGGTTGCGACAGGTGAGCAGTTCTTC. Translation: CAISPAVATGEQFF.

The CDR3 protein is CASSWEAGGGNIQYF. For the CDR3, the DNA is TGTGCCAGCAGCTGGGAAGCGGGAGGAGGTAACATTCAGTACTTC. The chain carries TRBV5-5 and TRBJ2-4; 9 positions agree with TRBD2. The J segment lost 7 bases and the V segment lost 3 bases, leaving 8 bases of the junction unmatched. The germline V gene encodes CDR1 SGHKS and CDR2 YYEKEE (reference sequence). The CDR3 spans 15 residues.

The J gene is TRBJ1-1, the V gene TRBV4-2; possible D gene TRBD1, 5 bases. This CDR3 has 13 residues. The germline gives CDR1 LGHNA, CDR2 YNFKEQ. Trimming cost V 0 bases and J 4 bases, with 6 bases left between them. The CDR3 DNA follows: TGTGCCAGCAGCCAAGAGGGGGGCACTGAAGCTTTCTTT. Translating it yields CASSQEGGTEAFF.

As for this clone: An end of the junction does not agree with germline; a read error may underlie this. The chain couples TRBV30 to TRBJ2-7; TRBD2 might be the D (7 bases). Germline V CDR1 and CDR2: GTSNPN, SVGIG (reference sequence). CDR3 length equals 12 residues. Written as DNA, the CDR3 is TGTGCCTGGACCCCCGGGGGGCGGCACCTTCTTTTC. Its translation: CAWTPGGRHLLF.

V gene TRBV28 combines with J gene TRBJ1-5; the match to TRBD1 covers 8 bases. This CDR3 spans 14 amino acids. CDR1 and CDR2 from the germline V gene are MDHEN and SYDVKM. J lost 7 bases, V lost 5 bases, and 7 bases had no gene match. DNA of the CDR3: TGTGCCAGCAGTCGCGGACAGGGACGGCAGCCCCAGCATTTT. Translating it yields CASSRGQGRQPQHF. The entire variable domain, with the rest obtained from reference TRBV28 and TRBJ1-5, is as follows: DVKVTQSSRYLVKRTGEKVFLECVQDMDHENMFWYRQDPGLGLRLIYFSYDVKMKEKGDIPEGYSVSREKKERFSLILESASTNQTSMYLCASSRGQGRQPQHFGDGTRLSIL.

This clone was recorded a few times. The V gene is TRBV5-4, the J gene TRBJ1-2, with D unclear. The germline V and J ends were trimmed by 0 bases and 4 bases, with 7 bases remaining between them. The CDR3 extends over 13 amino acids. Germline CDR1 is SGHNT and CDR2 is YYREEE (reference sequence). The CDR3 protein is CASSLVHTYGYTF. In DNA form, the CDR3 reads TGTGCCAGCAGCTTGGTTCACACCTATGGCTACACCTTC.

This clone was counted between two and nine times. V is TRBV18 and J is TRBJ1-2; D might be TRBD1 (5 bases). Trimming stripped 3 bases from V and 2 bases from J, with 16 bases between. There are 16 residues in the CDR3. Germline lookup yields CDR1 KGHSH and CDR2 LQKENI. CDR3: CASSPAVGGTNYGYTF. The CDR3 DNA is TGTGCCAGCTCACCCGCGGTTGGGGGGACCAACTATGGCTACACCTTC.